These 14 T cell receptor beta chains were all obtained from the same sample, sequenced in a study of blood T cell repertoires in COVID-19. The protocol was immunoSEQ multiplex PCR, while the TCRdb copy is restricted to in-frame clones and leaves out a portion. Altogether about 80,000 clones are present, about 80% being singletons, with the ten largest covering roughly 10%. The sample comprised peripheral blood. Receptors were obtained from a human donor in a cohort sampled during active COVID-19.

The V gene is TRBV6-5, the J gene TRBJ2-7; unclear D gene. The CDR3 is made up of 11 amino acids. Germline CDR1 is MNHEY and CDR2 is SVGAGI. Trimming took 6 bases from V and 6 from J, leaving 9 bases between them. This CDR3 is CASSTRFEQYF. CDR3 DNA sequence: TGTGCCAGCAGCACCAGATTCGAGCAGTACTTC.

CDR3 loop: CASSPLTSMGEQYF. The CDR3, as DNA: TGTGCCAGCAGTCCCCTGACTAGCATGGGCGAGCAGTACTTC. V usage is TRBV28 and J usage is TRBJ2-7; TRBD2 aligns across 7 bases. Per germline, CDR1 MDHEN and CDR2 SYDVKM. CDR3 length: 14 residues. V shed 5 bases and J 6 bases; nucleotides not matched to a gene: 10.

V usage is TRBV6-1 and J usage is TRBJ1-5; D is possibly TRBD1 (5 bases). The germline V gene has CDR1 MNHNS and CDR2 SASEGT. The length of the CDR3 is 16 residues. Trimming removed 1 base from V and 3 bases from J, with 13 bases in between. The chain's CDR3 is CASSEGGDWANQPQHF. The CDR3, as DNA: TGTGCCAGCAGTGAAGGAGGGGACTGGGCCAATCAGCCCCAGCATTTT.

Here the CDR3 reads CASSSGQHTGELFF. CDR3 DNA sequence: TGTGCCAGCAGCTCGGGACAGCACACCGGGGAGCTGTTTTTT. The chain combines TRBV7-3 with TRBJ2-2; 7 bases map to TRBD1. The CDR3 spans 14 residues. Germline V gives CDR1 SGHTA, CDR2 FQGTGA. V shed 4 bases, J shed 3 bases, and the junction held 2 bases outside the gene matches.

The chain joins TRBV14 to TRBJ1-3; D uncertain. Germline CDR1 SGHDN, CDR2 FVKESK. V was trimmed by 2 bases and J by 2 bases, leaving 10 bases between them. This CDR3 spans 15 amino acids. The CDR3 loop is CASSQPYGAGNTIYF. The CDR3 region has the DNA TGTGCCAGCAGCCAACCCTACGGGGCTGGAAACACCATATATTTT.

This clone was seen only a few times. This rearrangement joins TRBV7-9 to TRBJ1-2; 9 bases align to TRBD1. After removal of 5 bases from V and 7 bases from J, the junction contained 11 bases not matched to a gene. Germline V CDR1 and CDR2: SEHNR, FQNEAQ (reference sequence). The CDR3 is made up of 15 amino acids. The CDR3 coding sequence is TGTGCCAGCAGCCCTTTTGGGACAGGGAAAAGTGGCTACACCTTC. It encodes CASSPFGTGKSGYTF. Full variable domain (outside the CDR3, taken from reference TRBV7-9 and TRBJ1-2): DTGVSQNPRHKITKRGQNVTFRCDPISEHNRLYWYRQTLGQGPEFLTYFQNEAQLEKSRLLSDRFSAERPKGSFSTLEIQRTEQGDSAMYLCASSPFGTGKSGYTFGSGTRLTVV.

The chain couples TRBV5-6 to TRBJ1-3; D not certain. The V gene's germline CDR1 is SGHDT and CDR2 YYEEEE. Trimming cost V 0 bases and J 9 bases, with 7 bases left between them. The CDR3 runs to 12 residues. CDR3 DNA sequence: TGTGCCAGCAGCTTGGGTCCGGGCACCATATATTTT. Translated: CASSLGPGTIYF.

Only a few counts were recorded for this clone. This chain connects TRBV10-2 to TRBJ1-5; TRBD1 might be the D (6 bases). From germline, CDR1 is WSHSY and CDR2 SAAADI. Trimming pared 2 bases from V and 7 bases from J, leaving 12 bases between. The CDR3 consists of 14 residues. This CDR3 reads CASSERGGDQPQHF. The CDR3 DNA reads TGCGCCAGCAGTGAGAGAGGGGGGGACCAGCCCCAGCATTTT.

The chain employs TRBV6-5 and TRBJ1-3; D is undetermined. The CDR3 spans 13 residues. CDR1 is MNHEY, CDR2 SVGAGI, per germline. V lost 2 bases and J lost 4, with 6 bases in between. The DNA of the CDR3 is TGTGCCAGCAGTTACGCGGGGGGAAACACCATATATTTT. It codes for CASSYAGGNTIYF.

V is TRBV14 and J is TRBJ2-7, with 9 nucleotides matching TRBD2. The CDR3 extends over 16 amino acids. Germline V lookup: CDR1 SGHDN, CDR2 FVKESK. The ends lost 4 bases at V and 5 bases at J; junction bases unmatched: 12. The CDR3 spells CASSLSRSGSVNEQYF. The CDR3 nucleotides are TGTGCCAGCAGCCTATCGCGTAGCGGGAGTGTGAACGAGCAGTACTTC.

The chain employs TRBV12-3 or TRBV12-4 and TRBJ2-3; D is unresolved. The CDR3 has 13 residues. The germline V and J ends were trimmed by 5 bases and 5 bases, with 11 bases remaining between them. DNA for the CDR3: TGTGCCAGCAGTGCTCGTTCGGGAGATACGCAGTATTTT. It yields the protein CASSARSGDTQYF.

The V gene is TRBV4-1, the J gene TRBJ1-2, with 9 bases fitting TRBD1. V lost 5 bases and J lost 5; bases outside the gene matches: 0. The CDR3 spans 12 residues. Per the germline V gene, CDR1 is MGHRA and CDR2 is YSYEKL. This CDR3 reads CASSGQGYGYTF. The CDR3 region has the DNA TGCGCCAGCAGCGGACAGGGGTATGGCTACACCTTC.

The chain recombines TRBV14 with TRBJ2-7; the match to TRBD2 covers 9 bases. This CDR3 spans 12 amino acids. In germline, CDR1 is SGHDN, CDR2 FVKESK. CDR3 loop: CASSGTRYEQYF. The CDR3 coding sequence is TGTGCTTCTAGCGGGACGAGGTACGAGCAGTACTTC.

This chain links TRBV11-3 with TRBJ2-3, with TRBD2 matching over 7 bases. Germline CDR1 and CDR2: SGHNT and YENEEA. V gave up 5 bases and J gave up 3 bases; unmatched junction bases: 11. The CDR3 totals 16 residues. CDR3 in DNA: TGTGCCAGCAGCCCGCGCCGGGGGGTAGGGACAGATACGCAGTATTTT. Protein product: CASSPRRGVGTDTQYF.